Following are 18 T cell receptor beta chains from one sample sequenced in a study of cytomegalovirus exposure and HLA in healthy donors. Amplification used 60 Vbeta primers and 13 Jbeta primers. The assay was immunoSEQ multiplex PCR, and TCRdb's table has in-frame clones only and misses some. Of approximately 180,000 clones listed, roughly 85% are singletons. Sequencing was performed on PBMCs. These receptors were collected from a woman aged 18-35 years in good health and CMV-seronegative.

The chain recombines TRBV19 with TRBJ2-1; 9 nucleotides line up with TRBD2. This CDR3 comprises 19 residues. J was trimmed by 0 bases and V by 6 bases; bases with no gene match: 15. The germline V gene has CDR1 LNHDA and CDR2 SQIVND (reference sequence). CDR3 sequence reads: CASRARDSGSWFSYNEQFF. The CDR3 DNA reads TGTGCCAGTAGAGCCCGGGATAGCGGGAGCTGGTTCTCCTACAATGAGCAGTTCTTC.

This clone was seen a handful of times. The chain links TRBV4-3 to TRBJ2-2, with 12 positions matching TRBD2. Germline loops: CDR1 LGHNA, CDR2 YSLEER. The junction had 15 bases not matched to a gene; V was cut back by 2 bases and J by 2 bases. The CDR3 extends over 21 amino acids. In DNA, the CDR3 is TGCGCCAGCAGCCAACCCGGGACTAGCGGGCCCCACGGGATAAACACCGGGGAGCTGTTTTTT. It encodes CASSQPGTSGPHGINTGELFF.

V is TRBV12-2 and J is TRBJ2-5; the D call TRBD2 from the table was never checked on the DNA. TRBV12-2 is marked as a pseudogene. This CDR3 region has 16 residues. In nucleotides, the CDR3 is TGTGCAAGTCGCTTAGAGCTAGCGGGAGGGCCCGAGACCCAGTACTTC. Encoded protein: CASRLELAGGPETQYF.

This chain uses TRBV27 with TRBJ2-1, with D tentatively TRBD1 (5 bases). Germline V gives CDR1 MNHEY, CDR2 SMNVEV (reference sequence). The CDR3 runs to 15 residues. The V end was cut by 3 bases, the J end by 3 bases, with 12 bases between. CDR3 protein: CASSFYGTGYNEQFF. For the CDR3, the DNA is TGTGCCAGCAGTTTTTACGGTACAGGCTACAATGAGCAGTTCTTC.

The DNA for the CDR3 is TGCAGTGGGGGGGCGGCCACTGAAGCTTTCTTT. It codes for CSGGAATEAFF. This chain uses TRBV29-1 with TRBJ1-1; a possible D gene is TRBD1 (6 bases). The CDR3 is made up of 11 amino acids. Germline-derived CDR1 and CDR2 are SQVTM and ANQGSEA.

This chain uses TRBV29-1 with TRBJ1-2; 7 bases agree with TRBD1. Germline loops: CDR1 SQVTM, CDR2 ANQGSEA. This CDR3 is built from 14 residues. V was pared by 7 bases and J by 7 bases, with 15 bases of the junction left unmatched. The CDR3 DNA is TGCAGCGACCTCGCACCTGACAGGGCCGTTGGCTACACCTTC. It encodes CSDLAPDRAVGYTF.

This clone was counted a single time. The V and J genes are TRBV7-6 and TRBJ1-5, with D possibly TRBD1 on 5 matching bases. The CDR3 consists of 15 residues. V lost 5 bases and J 6 bases, leaving 17 bases between the germline ends. The germline V gene has CDR1 SGHVS and CDR2 FNYEAQ. CDR3 amino acids: CASSPNVRGGQPQHF. The CDR3 DNA is TGTGCCAGCAGCCCGAATGTGAGGGGAGGTCAGCCCCAGCATTTT.

This clone was observed once. The V and J genes are TRBV6-5 and TRBJ2-1; TRBD1 agrees at 7 bases. V shed 0 bases and J 10 bases; nucleotides not matched to a gene: 9. There are 15 residues in the CDR3. Germline CDR1 is MNHEY and CDR2 is SVGAGI. CDR3 sequence: CASSYSMPTGDEQFF. DNA of the CDR3: TGTGCCAGCAGTTACTCGATGCCAACAGGGGACGAGCAGTTCTTC.

The chain is built from TRBV11-3 and TRBJ2-7; 10 bases are a match to TRBD2. The CDR3 loop spans 16 amino acids. The germline gives CDR1 SGHNT, CDR2 YENEEA. Trimming took 4 bases from V and 4 from J; bases not matched to a gene: 10. The CDR3 nucleotides read TGTGCCAGCAGCTATCGTTCTAGCGGGAGAAGTTACGAGCAGTACGTC. Protein product: CASSYRSSGRSYEQYV.

This chain connects TRBV4-3 to TRBJ2-2, with D perhaps matching TRBD1 (5 bases). V shed 0 bases and J shed 6 bases, with 11 bases lying between them. The CDR3 consists of 15 residues. Germline CDR1 and CDR2: LGHNA and YSLEER. The DNA for the CDR3 is TGCGCCAGCAGCCAAGATCTGCAGGGCCCCGGGGAGCTGTTTTTT. Translation gives CASSQDLQGPGELFF.

The genes are TRBV6-5 and TRBJ1-3; no clear D gene. Trimming shortened V by 7 bases and J by 2 bases, and 12 bases separated the two germline ends. The CDR3 runs to 14 residues. The germline V gene encodes CDR1 MNHEY and CDR2 SVGAGI. The CDR3 nucleotides are TGTGCCAGCAAACAGTTCTTACCTGGAAACACCATATATTTT. Amino acids: CASKQFLPGNTIYF.

As to this clone: One end of the junction does not line up with germline, which may come from a read error. The rearrangement links TRBV11-2 to TRBJ1-2; no definite D call. Per the germline V gene, CDR1 is SGHAT and CDR2 is FQNNGV. The CDR3 has 11 residues. CDR3 coding DNA: TGTGCCAGCAGCTCGTTGGGAGATAGGGACTTC. Translating gives CASSSLGDRDF. The variable domain in full, completed from reference TRBV11-2 and TRBJ1-2, reads EAGVAQSPRYKIIEKRQSVAFWCNPISGHATLYWYQQILGQGPKLLIQFQNNGVVDDSQLPKDRFSAERLKGVDSTLKIQPAKLEDSAVYLCASSSLGDRDFGSGTRLTVV.

The gene calls are TRBV7-2 and TRBJ2-2; 12 bases agree with TRBD2. V trimming: 3 bases; J trimming: 7 bases; junction bases outside the gene matches: 12. From germline, CDR1 is SGHTA and CDR2 FQGNSA. The CDR3 has 18 residues. Here the CDR3 DNA reads TGTGCCAGCAGCTTCCGTAATAGACTAGCGGGAGTCGGCGGGGAGCTGTTTTTT. Translating it yields CASSFRNRLAGVGGELFF.

The chain is built from TRBV29-1 and TRBJ2-1; TRBD1 matches at 7 bases. Germline V gene sequence: CDR1 SQVTM, CDR2 ANQGSEA. The CDR3 covers 13 residues. The J segment lost 4 bases and the V segment lost 4 bases, leaving 4 bases of the junction unmatched. The CDR3 DNA is TGCAGCGTTGCTTCGACAGGGTACAATGAGCAGTTCTTC. Residues: CSVASTGYNEQFF.

The chain couples TRBV27 to TRBJ1-5; no reliable D call. CDR1 and CDR2 (germline): MNHEY, SMNVEV (reference sequence). Trimming shortened V by 4 bases and J by 7 bases, and 17 bases separated the two germline ends. This CDR3 is built from 15 residues. The DNA for the CDR3 is TGTGCCAGCAGTTCGTGGTACGGGTACGGGCAGCCCCAGCATTTT. Encoded protein: CASSSWYGYGQPQHF.

This chain uses TRBV6-1 with TRBJ1-2; 7 bases agree with TRBD1. CDR3 length: 15 amino acids. The V and J ends lost 7 bases and 2 bases, in that order; junction bases with no gene match: 10. Germline-derived CDR1 and CDR2 are MNHNS and SASEGT. The CDR3 protein is CASNPGQAGNYGYTF. In DNA, the CDR3 is TGTGCCAGCAACCCCGGACAGGCGGGGAACTATGGCTACACCTTC.

The chain links TRBV7-8 to TRBJ1-5; TRBD1 is a possible D gene (5 bases). V lost 2 bases to trimming and J lost 1 base, with 15 bases between them. The CDR3 has 17 amino acids. The germline V gene has CDR1 SGHVS and CDR2 FQNEAQ. The CDR3 DNA is TGTGCCAGCAGCTTATCCCCTCGCGGGGGGAGCAATCAGCCCCAGCATTTT. It is translated as CASSLSPRGGSNQPQHF.

In its sample, this clone was seen a few times. The chain links TRBV28 to TRBJ2-1, with 7 bases lining up with TRBD2. This CDR3 has 13 residues. Germline V gives CDR1 MDHEN, CDR2 SYDVKM. The trim removed 6 bases at V and 8 bases at J, leaving 7 bases unmatched. The CDR3 loop reads CASRIGGGDEQFF. The CDR3 DNA reads as TGTGCCAGCAGGATAGGTGGGGGGGATGAGCAGTTCTTC.